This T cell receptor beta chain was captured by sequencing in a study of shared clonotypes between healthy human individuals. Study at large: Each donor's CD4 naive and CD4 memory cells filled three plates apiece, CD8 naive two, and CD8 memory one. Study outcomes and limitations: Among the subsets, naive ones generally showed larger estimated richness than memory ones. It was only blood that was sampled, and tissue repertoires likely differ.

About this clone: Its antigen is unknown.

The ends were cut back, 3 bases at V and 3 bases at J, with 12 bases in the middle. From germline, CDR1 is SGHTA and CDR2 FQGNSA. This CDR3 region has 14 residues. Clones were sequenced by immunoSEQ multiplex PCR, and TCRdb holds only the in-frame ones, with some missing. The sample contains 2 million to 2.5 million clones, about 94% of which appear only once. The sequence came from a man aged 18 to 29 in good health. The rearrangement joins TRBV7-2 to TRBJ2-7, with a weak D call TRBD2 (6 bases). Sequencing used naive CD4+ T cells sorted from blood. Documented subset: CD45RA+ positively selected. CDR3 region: CASSLTRGLYEQYF. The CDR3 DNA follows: TGTGCCAGCAGCTTGACGCGGGGCCTCTACGAGCAGTACTTC.